This record covers a single TCR beta chain. This sample is part of a study of control samples from healthy donors and cancer patients. The germline V gene encodes CDR1 SGHRS and CDR2 YFSETQ. This CDR3 has 15 residues. The V segment lost 4 bases and the J segment 0 bases; nucleotides outside the gene matches: 6. The data were produced by immunoSEQ multiplex PCR, yet TCRdb's version contains in-frame clones alone and is incomplete. The top ten clones hold around 4.5% of a sample with around 85,000 clones, around 94% of them seen once. Material for sequencing was blood. The chain joins TRBV5-1 to TRBJ1-1; 7 positions match TRBD1. The clonotype originates from a woman aged 18 to 35 in good health. CDR3 DNA: TGCGCCAGCAGCCATCAGGGGGTGTTGAACACTGAAGCTTTCTTT. It codes for CASSHQGVLNTEAFF.